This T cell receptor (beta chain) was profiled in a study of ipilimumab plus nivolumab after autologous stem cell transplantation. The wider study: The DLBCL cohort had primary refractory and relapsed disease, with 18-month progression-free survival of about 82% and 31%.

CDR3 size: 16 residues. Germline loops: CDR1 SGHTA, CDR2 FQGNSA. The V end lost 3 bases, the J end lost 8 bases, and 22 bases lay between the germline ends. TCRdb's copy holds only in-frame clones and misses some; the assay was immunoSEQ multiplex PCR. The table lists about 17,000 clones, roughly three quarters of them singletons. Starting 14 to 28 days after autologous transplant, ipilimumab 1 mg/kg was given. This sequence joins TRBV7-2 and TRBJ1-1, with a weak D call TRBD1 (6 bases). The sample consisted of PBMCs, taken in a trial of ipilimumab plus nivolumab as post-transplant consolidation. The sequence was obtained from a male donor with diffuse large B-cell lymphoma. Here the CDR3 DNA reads TGTGCCAGCAGCTTGGTTCCCGGGACACCCCTGGTGGAAGCTTTCTTT. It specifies CASSLVPGTPLVEAFF.